These 21 T cell receptor beta chains were all obtained from the same sample, sequenced in a study of post-analysis software for immune sequencing data. Researchers reported that TCR beta cDNA libraries carried unique molecular identifiers. TCRdb redid the calling of the PCR reads with MiXCR, one entry per CDR3 protein. The sample has approximately 690,000 distinct CDR3 sequences, approximately 59% seen once. Antigen specificity for these receptors is unknown. Overall study results and limits: TRBV5-6, TRBV5-1 and TRBV20-1 belonged to a set of about 5 TRBV segments that were more frequent in patients than controls.

Source material: blood. The receptors were sampled from a girl aged 2-10 years with multiple sclerosis.

The gene calls are TRBV6-5 and TRBJ2-3; D is ambiguous. CDR1 is MNHEY and CDR2 is SVGAGI in the germline V gene. V gave up 2 bases and J gave up 5 bases, with 5 bases separating them. CDR3 length equals 12 residues. The chain's CDR3 is CASSYVGDTQYF. The CDR3 nucleotides are TGTGCCAGCAGTTACGTTGGAGATACGCAGTATTTT.

V usage is TRBV10-3 and J usage is TRBJ1-1; 7 bases are shared with TRBD1. The V gene's germline CDR1 is ENHRY and CDR2 SYGVKD. With 4 bases clipped from V and 6 bases from J, the junction kept 5 bases outside the gene matches. CDR3 length: 13 amino acids. The CDR3, as DNA: TGTGCCATCAGTGGACAGGGAGGAGCTGAAGCTTTCTTT. This translates into CAISGQGGAEAFF.

The chain is built from TRBV29-1 and TRBJ1-1, with D uncertain. Germline assignment: CDR1 SQVTM and CDR2 ANQGSEA. The V end lost 8 bases, the J end lost 6 bases, and 16 bases lay between the germline ends. This CDR3 has 12 amino acids. CDR3 amino acids: CSPPGLGAEAFF. CDR3 nucleotides: TGCAGCCCTCCGGGCCTGGGAGCTGAAGCTTTCTTT. Looking up the rest from reference TRBV29-1 and TRBJ1-1 gives the full variable domain: SAVISQKPSRDICQRGTSLTIQCQVDSQVTMMFWYRQQPGQSLTLIATANQGSEATYESGFVIDKFPISRPNLTFSTLTVSNMSPEDSSIYLCSPPGLGAEAFFGQGTRLTVV.

This clonotype turned up a few times. V and J are TRBV6-6 and TRBJ2-4; 9 bases are a match to TRBD1. The V and J ends lost 2 bases and 11 bases, in that order; junction bases with no gene match: 13. The CDR3 length is 16 residues. Germline V gene lookup returns CDR1 MNHNY and CDR2 SVGAGI (reference sequence). The CDR3 coding sequence is TGTGCCAGCAGTTACCTTCTGGACAGGGGCCTATCCCTTCAGTACTTC. Translating gives CASSYLLDRGLSLQYF.

This clonotype was seen a few times. V is TRBV5-5 and J is TRBJ1-1; a possible D gene is TRBD1 (6 bases). Trimming took 0 bases from V and 5 from J, leaving 14 bases between them. The CDR3 runs to 15 residues. The germline V gene encodes CDR1 SGHKS and CDR2 YYEKEE (reference sequence). CDR3 amino acids: CASSLADTGRTEAFF. CDR3 coding DNA: TGTGCCAGCAGCTTGGCCGATACAGGGCGGACTGAAGCTTTCTTT.

This clonotype was counted only a few times. The V gene is TRBV20-1, the J gene TRBJ1-5; maybe TRBD1 (5 bases). CDR1 DFQATT and CDR2 SNEGSKA come from the germline V gene (reference sequence). The CDR3 extends over 12 amino acids. V lost 3 bases and J lost 5, with 8 bases in between. The CDR3 bases are TGCAGTGCTAGCCGGGACGATCAGCCCCAGCATTTT. It is translated as CSASRDDQPQHF.

The chain recombines TRBV6-1 with TRBJ1-1; D may be TRBD1 (6 bases). Germline values: CDR1 MNHNS, CDR2 SASEGT. Trimming took 6 bases from V and 10 from J, leaving 18 bases between them. This CDR3 is built from 13 residues. The CDR3: CASRRERTDRAFF. DNA for the CDR3: TGTGCCAGCAGGAGGGAACGGACAGATCGAGCTTTCTTT.

This clonotype was observed a few times. The CDR3 nucleotides read TGTGCCAGCAGCACACTAGCGGGAGGCTACGAGCAGTACTTC. Amino acid sequence: CASSTLAGGYEQYF. The V call is TRBV7-9, the J call TRBJ2-5; 12 nucleotides align to TRBD2. The end of the DNA aligns better with TRBJ2-7, so the J call may be wrong. The CDR3 covers 14 residues. In germline, CDR1 is SEHNR, CDR2 FQNEAQ (reference sequence).

The rearrangement uses TRBV7-8 and TRBJ2-7, with D perhaps TRBD1 (5 bases). Germline lookup yields CDR1 SGHVS and CDR2 FQNEAQ. The germline V and J ends were trimmed by 2 bases and 2 bases, with 7 bases remaining between them. The CDR3 length is 13 residues. The CDR3 region is CASSLFRAYEQYF. CDR3 DNA sequence: TGTGCCAGCAGCTTATTCAGGGCCTACGAGCAGTACTTC.

The genes are TRBV28 and TRBJ1-5; the D gene is possibly TRBD1 (5 bases). CDR1 and CDR2 (germline): MDHEN, SYDVKM. This CDR3 has 15 residues. Trimming pared 4 bases from V and 3 bases from J, leaving 13 bases between. The CDR3 spells CASSSPRDLNQPQHF. In DNA form, the CDR3 reads TGTGCCAGCAGTTCGCCCCGGGACCTCAATCAGCCCCAGCATTTT.

The chain uses TRBV5-1 and TRBJ2-7; 8 bases line up with TRBD1. V lost 4 bases, J lost 6 bases, and 9 bases stayed unmatched. There are 14 residues in the CDR3. Per germline, CDR1 SGHRS and CDR2 YFSETQ. CDR3 sequence: CASSEGQGFSEQYF. DNA for the CDR3: TGCGCCAGCAGCGAAGGACAGGGCTTCAGCGAGCAGTACTTC.

The chain recombines TRBV12-3 or TRBV12-4 with TRBJ1-5; D not resolved. The CDR3 length is 16 residues. Trimming pared 3 bases from V and 3 bases from J, leaving 15 bases between. CDR3 nucleotides: TGTGCCAGCAGTTTTGGGTTGATTCCGAACAATCAGCCCCAGCATTTT. Protein product: CASSFGLIPNNQPQHF.

Points on this clonotype: The junction does not match germline at one end; this may be a read error. The chain uses TRBV4-3 and TRBJ1-2; D gene unclear. This CDR3 region has 14 residues. The germline CDR1 and CDR2 sequences are LGHNA and YSLEER. CDR3 nucleotides: TGCGCCAGCAGCCACCTGGACGGACGGTATGACTACACCTTC. As protein: CASSHLDGRYDYTF.

The chain uses TRBV29-1 and TRBJ2-1, with D unresolved. Germline V gene data show CDR1 as SQVTM and CDR2 as ANQGSEA. The ends were cut back, 2 bases at V and 6 bases at J, with 8 bases in the middle. The CDR3 covers 12 residues. The CDR3 loop reads CSVELGLNEQFF. The CDR3 DNA sequence: TGCAGCGTTGAATTGGGCCTCAATGAGCAGTTCTTC.

This clonotype has only a few counts. The chain joins TRBV9 to TRBJ2-1; the D is unclear. Germline values: CDR1 SGDLS, CDR2 YYNGEE. The CDR3 consists of 15 residues. The V end lost 0 bases, the J end lost 2 bases, and 9 bases lay between the germline ends. CDR3 amino acids: CASSVVGYPYNEQFF. The CDR3 DNA sequence: TGTGCCAGCAGCGTAGTTGGCTATCCCTACAATGAGCAGTTCTTC.

The chain has TRBV2 and TRBJ2-3; perhaps TRBD1 as D (6 bases). The CDR3 sequence is 13 residues long. Germline V CDR1 and CDR2: SNHLY, FYNNEI. The V end was cut by 8 bases, the J end by 3 bases, with 12 bases between. DNA for the CDR3: TGTGCCAGCCTTCGGACAGAAACAGATACGCAGTATTTT. Translating gives CASLRTETDTQYF.

This clonotype was found a few times. An end of the junction does not agree with germline; a read error may underlie this. V gene TRBV12-3 or TRBV12-4 combines with J gene TRBJ2-1; D gene uncertain. The length of the CDR3 is 15 residues. The chain's CDR3 is CANSLGQTKNNEQFF. DNA for the CDR3: TGTGCCAACAGTTTAGGGCAGACAAAGAACAATGAGCAGTTCTTC.

The count of this clonotype is one. V gene TRBV6-2 or TRBV6-3 combines with J gene TRBJ2-7; 7 bases align to TRBD2. The germline gives CDR1 MNHEY, CDR2 SVGEGT. The CDR3 has 11 residues. J gave up 9 bases and V 5 bases, and 4 bases lay outside the gene matches. The CDR3 sequence: CASSTAGVQYF. CDR3 nucleotides: TGTGCCAGCAGTACGGCGGGGGTGCAGTACTTC.

This clonotype was recorded a few times. J is TRBJ1-2 and V is TRBV18, with D maybe TRBD1 (5 bases). V was clipped by 3 bases and J by 8 bases, with 13 bases between them. The CDR3 extends over 13 amino acids. Per germline, CDR1 KGHSH and CDR2 LQKENI. For the CDR3, the DNA is TGTGCCAGCTCACCGTCCCAGGGTGAGGGCTACACCTTC. Translation: CASSPSQGEGYTF.

The chain combines TRBV7-2 with TRBJ2-6; TRBD1 might be the D (5 bases). The germline gives CDR1 SGHTA, CDR2 FQGNSA. This CDR3 spans 16 amino acids. Trimming cost V 2 bases and J 2 bases, with 10 bases left between them. The CDR3 region has the DNA TGTGCCAGCAGCTTATACCAGGGTGCTGGGGCCAACGTCCTGACTTTC. It is translated as CASSLYQGAGANVLTF.

Many counts were recorded for this clonotype. This chain links TRBV20-1 with TRBJ2-3; no clear D gene. V was clipped by 0 bases and J by 6 bases, with 4 bases between them. CDR3 length: 11 residues. Germline-derived CDR1 and CDR2 are DFQATT and SNEGSKA (reference sequence). CDR3 sequence: CSARDDDTQYF. CDR3 nucleotide sequence: TGCAGTGCTAGAGATGACGATACGCAGTATTTT.